The 27 T cell receptor beta chains below all came from one sample that was sequenced in a study of siplizumab effects on memory and regulatory T cells. Using immunoSEQ multiplex PCR, the repertoire was profiled, and TCRdb retains in-frame clones only, with some absent. The sample contains approximately 90,000 clones, 94% of which appear only once. Sample: non-Treg CD4+ T cells sorted from blood. Receptors were obtained from a human donor in good health.

The chain has TRBV6-6 and TRBJ2-1; D gene uncertain. V was cut by 7 bases and J by 8 bases, with 18 bases left in between. The CDR3 covers 14 residues. CDR1 is MNHNY, CDR2 SVGAGI, per germline (reference sequence). The CDR3 loop is CASNLGPSGYEQFF. As DNA, the CDR3 is TGTGCCAGCAACCTAGGGCCTTCCGGGTATGAGCAGTTCTTC.

The V gene is TRBV4-1, the J gene TRBJ1-3, with D perhaps matching TRBD1 (6 bases). Germline CDR1 is MGHRA and CDR2 is YSYEKL. The CDR3 is 16 residues long. V was cut by 3 bases and J by 0 bases, with 12 bases left in between. The CDR3 reads CASSQRTAFSGNTIYF. Here the CDR3 DNA reads TGCGCCAGCAGCCAGAGGACAGCCTTCTCTGGAAACACCATATATTTT.

The chain has TRBV2 and TRBJ2-1; D not resolved. V gave up 5 bases and J gave up 5 bases, with 7 bases separating them. CDR1 and CDR2 from the germline V gene are SNHLY and FYNNEI. The CDR3 has 12 amino acids. CDR3 amino acids: CASSPEHNEQFF. CDR3 nucleotides: TGTGCCAGCAGTCCGGAGCACAATGAGCAGTTCTTC. The full variable domain, completed using reference TRBV2 and TRBJ2-1, is EPEVTQTPSHQVTQMGQEVILRCVPISNHLYFYWYRQILGQKVEFLVSFYNNEISEKSEIFDDQFSVERPDGSNFTLKIRSTKLEDSAMYFCASSPEHNEQFFGPGTRLTVL.

The CDR3 sequence is CASRVGTGGFYEQYF. The DNA for the CDR3 is TGTGCCAGCAGGGTTGGGACAGGGGGATTCTACGAGCAGTACTTC. The chain couples TRBV2 to TRBJ2-7, with TRBD1 matching 11 bases. This CDR3 has 15 amino acids. The V and J ends lost 6 bases and 3 bases, in that order; junction bases with no gene match: 7. In germline, CDR1 is SNHLY, CDR2 FYNNEI.

The genes are TRBV2 and TRBJ2-3, with no clear D. The CDR3 sequence is 13 residues long. Germline V lookup: CDR1 SNHLY, CDR2 FYNNEI. With 6 bases removed from V and 1 base from J, the gap between germline ends came to 8 bases. In nucleotides, the CDR3 is TGTGCCAGCAGCCCGACCGGCACAGATACGCAGTATTTT. This sequence encodes CASSPTGTDTQYF.

The rearrangement links TRBV7-2 to TRBJ2-7, with D hard to call. V gave up 2 bases and J gave up 2 bases, with 7 bases separating them. CDR1 is SGHTA and CDR2 is FQGNSA in the germline V gene. The CDR3 sequence is 13 residues long. CDR3 protein: CASSLTSTYEQYF. The CDR3 DNA sequence: TGTGCCAGCAGCTTAACTTCCACCTACGAGCAGTACTTC.

The chain couples TRBV10-3 to TRBJ2-5; tentatively, D is TRBD2 (6 bases). Trimming shortened V by 6 bases and J by 5 bases, and 13 bases separated the two germline ends. The CDR3 has 13 amino acids. Germline assignment: CDR1 ENHRY and CDR2 SYGVKD. The CDR3 spells CAIRPGAGETQYF. CDR3 DNA: TGTGCCATCAGGCCAGGCGCGGGGGAGACCCAGTACTTC.

The chain recombines TRBV7-9 with TRBJ1-5; 7 bases are a match to TRBD1. Germline V gene lookup returns CDR1 SEHNR and CDR2 FQNEAQ (reference sequence). The CDR3 is 14 amino acids. V shed 4 bases and J 7 bases; nucleotides not matched to a gene: 7. The CDR3 sequence: CASSSGQTIQPQHF. CDR3 DNA: TGTGCCAGCAGCTCGGGACAGACTATCCAGCCCCAGCATTTT.

The chain carries TRBV19 and TRBJ1-2, with TRBD1 identical over 7 bases. Germline V gene sequence: CDR1 LNHDA, CDR2 SQIVND (reference sequence). J gave up 2 bases and V 3 bases, and 3 bases lay outside the gene matches. The CDR3 has 14 residues. The CDR3 spells CASSILRGNYGYTF. The CDR3 bases are TGTGCCAGTAGTATTCTCAGGGGGAACTATGGCTACACCTTC.

The V and J genes are TRBV11-3 and TRBJ2-3; 11 nucleotides match TRBD2. This CDR3 has 16 amino acids. Germline lookup yields CDR1 SGHNT and CDR2 YENEEA. Trimming cost V 1 base and J 2 bases; bases outside gene matches: 2. CDR3 residues: CASSLVSGGVTDTQYF. DNA of the CDR3: TGTGCCAGCAGCTTAGTTAGCGGGGGGGTCACAGATACGCAGTATTTT. Filled out from reference TRBV11-3 and TRBJ2-3, the complete variable domain reads EAGVVQSPRYKIIEKKQPVAFWCNPISGHNTLYWYLQNLGQGPELLIRYENEEAVDDSQLPKDRFSAERLKGVDSTLKIQPAELGDSAVYLCASSLVSGGVTDTQYFGPGTRLTVL.

This chain uses TRBV27 with TRBJ2-7; TRBD2 matches at 10 bases. Germline V lookup: CDR1 MNHEY, CDR2 SMNVEV (reference sequence). This CDR3 comprises 15 residues. The junction had 6 bases not matched to a gene; V was cut back by 4 bases and J by 3 bases. The CDR3 DNA follows: TGTGCCAGCAGTTCTAAAGCGGGGGGGCTCTACGAGCAGTACTTC. This codes for CASSSKAGGLYEQYF.

The chain's CDR3 is CATSLELGETQYF. The CDR3 nucleotides read TGTGCCACCAGCCTCGAACTAGGAGAGACCCAGTACTTC. The chain recombines TRBV15 with TRBJ2-5, with D possibly matching TRBD2 (5 bases). Deletions cut 5 bases from V and 4 bases from J, with 11 bases between. Per the germline V gene, CDR1 is LNHNV and CDR2 is YYDKDF (reference sequence). The CDR3 contains 13 residues.

The chain joins TRBV19 to TRBJ1-1; D perhaps matches TRBD1 (6 bases). This CDR3 spans 13 amino acids. V lost 4 bases to trimming and J lost 5 bases, with 11 bases between them. Germline V gives CDR1 LNHDA, CDR2 SQIVND (reference sequence). The CDR3 DNA reads as TGTGCCAGTAGTACTATACAGGGAACTGAAGCTTTCTTT. Encoded protein: CASSTIQGTEAFF. Combining the CDR3 with reference TRBV19 and TRBJ1-1 gives the whole variable domain DGGITQSPKYLFRKEGQNVTLSCEQNLNHDAMYWYRQDPGQGLRLIYYSQIVNDFQKGDIAEGYSVSREKKESFPLTVTSAQKNPTAFYLCASSTIQGTEAFFGQGTRLTVV.

The CDR3 bases are TGTGCCAGCACCCCCGGACAGGGTTCGGAGACCCAGTACTTC. This encodes CASTPGQGSETQYF. The rearrangement links TRBV7-2 to TRBJ2-5; 8 bases fit TRBD1. This CDR3 is built from 14 residues. With 7 bases clipped from V and 5 bases from J, the junction kept 9 bases outside the gene matches. Looked up from germline, CDR1 is SGHTA and CDR2 is FQGNSA. Together with reference TRBV7-2 and TRBJ2-5, the CDR3 gives the full variable domain: GAGVSQSPSNKVTEKGKDVELRCDPISGHTALYWYRQSLGQGLEFLIYFQGNSAPDKSGLPSDRFSAERTGGSVSTLTIQRTQQEDSAVYLCASTPGQGSETQYFGPGTRLLVL.

This chain links TRBV18 with TRBJ1-3; maybe TRBD1 (6 bases). CDR1 is KGHSH and CDR2 is LQKENI in the germline V gene. This CDR3 is built from 15 residues. V gave up 3 bases and J gave up 4 bases, with 13 bases separating them. CDR3 sequence reads: CASSPRTEAGNTIYF. CDR3 in DNA: TGTGCCAGCTCACCGCGGACAGAGGCCGGAAACACCATATATTTT.

This chain joins TRBV6-5 and TRBJ1-5, with D tentatively TRBD1 (6 bases). This CDR3 contains 14 residues. The germline V gene has CDR1 MNHEY and CDR2 SVGAGI. V lost 6 bases, J lost 6 bases, and 15 bases lay in between. CDR3 in DNA: TGTGCCAGCAGACCCCAGGGGATCGCTCAGCCCCAGCATTTT. It translates to CASRPQGIAQPQHF.

The count of this clone is one. The chain carries TRBV27 and TRBJ1-2, with TRBD1 matching over 7 bases. This CDR3 is 15 amino acids long. Trimming cost V 2 bases and J 8 bases; bases outside gene matches: 11. Germline lookup yields CDR1 MNHEY and CDR2 SMNVEV (reference sequence). The CDR3 protein is CASSLDPGQRTGYTF. The CDR3 DNA reads TGTGCCAGCAGTTTAGACCCGGGACAGCGAACGGGCTACACCTTC.

This clone was detected only once. The chain links TRBV2 to TRBJ1-5; TRBD1 might be the D (6 bases). Germline V gives CDR1 SNHLY, CDR2 FYNNEI. CDR3 size: 14 residues. With 5 bases removed from V and 2 bases from J, the gap between germline ends came to 10 bases. Here the CDR3 DNA reads TGTGCCAGCAGTCGGACAGTTGGCAATCAGCCCCAGCATTTT. Translating it yields CASSRTVGNQPQHF. The complete variable domain, with remaining parts taken from reference TRBV2 and TRBJ1-5, reads EPEVTQTPSHQVTQMGQEVILRCVPISNHLYFYWYRQILGQKVEFLVSFYNNEISEKSEIFDDQFSVERPDGSNFTLKIRSTKLEDSAMYFCASSRTVGNQPQHFGDGTRLSIL.

This rearrangement joins TRBV30 to TRBJ1-4; maybe TRBD1 (5 bases). This CDR3 has 14 amino acids. V lost 0 bases, J lost 5 bases, and 10 bases lay in between. Germline loops: CDR1 GTSNPN, CDR2 SVGIG (reference sequence). Written as DNA, the CDR3 is TGTGCCTGGAGTGTAGGGACCGCGAATGAAAAACTGTTTTTT. Protein: CAWSVGTANEKLFF.

The chain uses TRBV5-1 and TRBJ1-3, with D unresolved. The CDR3 covers 15 residues. Germline V gives CDR1 SGHRS, CDR2 YFSETQ. Trimming cost V 2 bases and J 0 bases, with 9 bases left between them. CDR3 region: CASSFEPSSGNTIYF. The CDR3 DNA is TGCGCCAGCAGCTTCGAGCCGAGCTCTGGAAACACCATATATTTT.

The gene calls are TRBV7-9 and TRBJ1-2; D gene ambiguous. Looked up from germline, CDR1 is SEHNR and CDR2 is FQNEAQ (reference sequence). The CDR3 runs 15 residues. The V and J ends lost 1 base and 4 bases respectively, with 13 bases between them. CDR3 amino acids: CASSLESAGTYGYTF. The CDR3 DNA reads as TGTGCCAGCAGCTTAGAGAGTGCAGGCACCTATGGCTACACCTTC.

The chain is built from TRBV19 and TRBJ1-1, with 7 bases that match TRBD1. This CDR3 comprises 16 residues. Germline V gene lookup returns CDR1 LNHDA and CDR2 SQIVND (reference sequence). The ends lost 4 bases at V and 3 bases at J; junction bases unmatched: 11. This CDR3 reads CASSRGGGGFYTEAFF. CDR3 in DNA: TGTGCCAGTAGTAGGGGAGGGGGCGGATTTTACACTGAAGCTTTCTTT.

The rearrangement links TRBV6-6 to TRBJ2-4, with D unresolved. Germline V gene data show CDR1 as MNHNY and CDR2 as SVGAGI (reference sequence). This CDR3 spans 14 amino acids. V lost 3 bases to trimming and J lost 0 bases, with 6 bases between them. For the CDR3, the DNA is TGTGCCAGCAGTTATGCGGTAGCCAAAAACATTCAGTACTTC. It specifies CASSYAVAKNIQYF.

This chain joins TRBV29-1 and TRBJ2-7, with D possibly matching TRBD1 (5 bases). The CDR3 is 13 residues long. V shed 4 bases and J shed 0 bases, with 10 bases lying between them. Looked up from germline, CDR1 is SQVTM and CDR2 is ANQGSEA. The CDR3, as DNA: TGCAGCGTTGTAAGGGGCAACTCCTACGAGCAGTACTTC. Protein: CSVVRGNSYEQYF.

V usage is TRBV6-5 and J usage is TRBJ1-1, with 8 nucleotides matching TRBD1. Losses at the gene ends were 6 bases for V and 3 bases for J; bases not matched to a gene: 6. The V gene's germline CDR1 is MNHEY and CDR2 SVGAGI. The CDR3 runs to 14 residues. The CDR3 DNA follows: TGTGCCAGCAGGGAGACAGGGGTTTACACTGAAGCTTTCTTT. It codes for CASRETGVYTEAFF.

V gene TRBV15 combines with J gene TRBJ1-4, with 7 bases that match TRBD1. Trimming cost V 5 bases and J 7 bases; bases outside gene matches: 13. The CDR3 length is 16 residues. The germline gives CDR1 LNHNV, CDR2 YYDKDF (reference sequence). The CDR3 nucleotides read TGTGCCACCAGCGCTAGCAGGGGGAGTATAGGTGAAAAACTGTTTTTT. Translated: CATSASRGSIGEKLFF.

The chain couples TRBV18 to TRBJ1-2; 7 bases map to TRBD1. CDR1 and CDR2 from the germline V gene are KGHSH and LQKENI. The V gene end was trimmed by 5 bases and the J gene end by 2 bases; junction bases not matched to a gene: 14. The CDR3 is 17 amino acids. CDR3 amino acids: CASSMSHRTGINYGYTF. CDR3 bases: TGTGCCAGCTCAATGAGCCACCGGACAGGTATCAACTATGGCTACACCTTC.